These 20 T cell receptor beta chains came from one sample sequenced in a study of long-term antiretroviral therapy in people with HIV. The assay, immunoSEQ v3.0, was run at survey level. Clones were read by immunoSEQ multiplex PCR, and TCRdb kept only the in-frame ones, dropping some. The sample includes 25,000 to 35,000 clones, approximately 80% seen only once; the top ten take around 10%. The material sequenced was unsorted PBMCs, taken roughly 2.7 years after starting antiretroviral therapy. These TCRs come from a man aged 30 to 45 with HIV.

The V gene is TRBV10-3, the J gene TRBJ2-7, with 9 nucleotides matching TRBD1. Germline V gene lookup returns CDR1 ENHRY and CDR2 SYGVKD. This CDR3 has 13 residues. The junction had 3 bases not matched to a gene; V was cut back by 6 bases and J by 3 bases. The CDR3 reads CAISGTGNYEQYF. In DNA form, the CDR3 reads TGTGCCATCAGCGGGACAGGGAACTACGAGCAGTACTTC.

V usage is TRBV13 and J usage is TRBJ1-6; TRBD1 is a possible D gene (6 bases). CDR3 size: 14 residues. Germline V gene lookup returns CDR1 PRHDT and CDR2 FYEKMQ (reference sequence). The V and J ends lost 8 bases and 7 bases respectively, with 15 bases between them. The CDR3 protein is CASSGGAVNSPLHF. In nucleotides, the CDR3 is TGTGCCAGCTCGGGGGGGGCTGTGAATTCACCCCTCCACTTT.

The chain has TRBV15 and TRBJ2-7, with D unresolved. Trimming cost V 2 bases and J 2 bases, with 7 bases left between them. Per the germline V gene, CDR1 is LNHNV and CDR2 is YYDKDF (reference sequence). This CDR3 has 13 residues. CDR3 sequence reads: CATSRQIAYEQYF. The CDR3 DNA is TGTGCCACCAGCAGACAGATAGCCTACGAGCAGTACTTC.

The chain combines TRBV5-1 with TRBJ1-5, with TRBD1 identical over 8 bases. The CDR3 runs 15 residues. V trimming: 5 bases; J trimming: 3 bases; junction bases outside the gene matches: 7. Germline lookup yields CDR1 SGHRS and CDR2 YFSETQ. The chain's CDR3 is CASRSGQGTNQPQHF. The CDR3 DNA sequence: TGCGCCAGCAGATCCGGACAGGGAACCAATCAGCCCCAGCATTTT.

The rearrangement uses TRBV20-1 and TRBJ2-1; TRBD1 is a possible D gene (6 bases). The germline gives CDR1 DFQATT, CDR2 SNEGSKA (reference sequence). V lost 4 bases to trimming and J lost 9 bases, with 7 bases between them. The CDR3 length is 10 residues. The CDR3 spells CSAIRGEQFF. In nucleotides, the CDR3 is TGCAGTGCTATCAGGGGTGAGCAGTTCTTC.

The chain has TRBV5-4 and TRBJ2-5; 12 positions agree with TRBD1. The V gene's germline CDR1 is SGHNT and CDR2 YYREEE (reference sequence). V trimming: 2 bases; J trimming: 4 bases; junction bases outside the gene matches: 3. The CDR3 consists of 15 residues. This CDR3 reads CASSLGTGGVETQYF. Written as DNA, the CDR3 is TGTGCCAGCAGCTTAGGGACAGGGGGCGTAGAGACCCAGTACTTC.

The chain uses TRBV6-6 and TRBJ2-4; TRBD2 aligns across 14 bases. The CDR3 length is 15 residues. The germline V gene encodes CDR1 MNHNY and CDR2 SVGAGI (reference sequence). With 2 bases clipped from V and 14 bases from J, the junction kept 8 bases outside the gene matches. Here the CDR3 DNA reads TGTGCCAGCAGTTACCCGGGACTAGCGGGAGTGGTTGAGTACTTC. Encoded protein: CASSYPGLAGVVEYF.

This sequence joins TRBV5-4 and TRBJ2-3; a weak D match, TRBD2 (7 bases). The CDR3 runs 15 residues. The germline CDR1 and CDR2 sequences are SGHNT and YYREEE (reference sequence). Trimming removed 0 bases at V and 4 bases at J, with 12 bases between. The CDR3 loop reads CASSLAKGGADTQYF. The CDR3 DNA follows: TGTGCCAGCAGCTTGGCCAAGGGGGGGGCAGATACGCAGTATTTT.

The rearrangement uses TRBV25-1 and TRBJ1-2; D ambiguous. The CDR3 sequence is 12 residues long. Germline V gives CDR1 MGHDK, CDR2 SYGVNS. The V gene lost 3 bases and the J gene lost 9 bases, with 11 bases spanning the gap. Written as DNA, the CDR3 is TGTGCCAGCAGTGATTTTGCCCGCAGCTACACCTTC. Amino acids: CASSDFARSYTF.

The rearrangement uses TRBV29-1 and TRBJ2-5, with 7 bases matching TRBD1. TRBJ2-7 matches the DNA end more closely, so the J call is doubtful. Germline V gene sequence: CDR1 SQVTM, CDR2 ANQGSEA. The CDR3 has 12 residues. This CDR3 reads CSVATGVYEQYF. The CDR3 nucleotides read TGCAGCGTTGCCACAGGGGTCTACGAGCAGTACTTC.

The chain couples TRBV4-1 to TRBJ2-2, with unresolved D. V lost 8 bases to trimming and J lost 4 bases, with 14 bases between them. Looked up from germline, CDR1 is MGHRA and CDR2 is YSYEKL. The CDR3 loop spans 14 amino acids. The CDR3 DNA is TGCGCCAGCGCAGCGCCCCTTGGCACCGGGGAGCTGTTTTTT. Encoded protein: CASAAPLGTGELFF.

The rearrangement links TRBV28 to TRBJ1-2, with D possibly TRBD1 on 6 matching bases. V was cut by 4 bases and J by 2 bases, with 17 bases left in between. Germline V gene lookup returns CDR1 MDHEN and CDR2 SYDVKM. The CDR3 totals 16 residues. In nucleotides, the CDR3 is TGTGCCAGCAGTTCCGCTGACAGGTCTTTCAACTATGGCTACACCTTC. As protein: CASSSADRSFNYGYTF.

The chain is built from TRBV28 and TRBJ2-7, with 8 bases lining up with TRBD2. The V gene end was trimmed by 6 bases and the J gene end by 7 bases; junction bases not matched to a gene: 11. This CDR3 contains 14 residues. The germline V gene has CDR1 MDHEN and CDR2 SYDVKM. CDR3 sequence: CASSRGGSIREQYF. CDR3 nucleotides: TGTGCCAGCAGCCGGGGGGGCAGCATACGGGAGCAGTACTTC.

This clone was picked up one time. The gene calls are TRBV28 and TRBJ1-3, with D possibly being TRBD1 (5 bases). CDR3 length: 15 amino acids. Looked up from germline, CDR1 is MDHEN and CDR2 is SYDVKM. Between the trimmed V and J ends, which lost 3 bases and 2 bases, there was a span of 11 bases. The CDR3 sequence: CASSFGVGAGNTIYF. The CDR3 DNA sequence: TGTGCCAGCAGTTTCGGAGTGGGGGCTGGAAACACCATATATTTT.

CDR3 DNA: TGTGCCAGCAGCCCCTACTACACGTCTGCCCAGTACTTC. Translated, it gives CASSPYYTSAQYF. The genes are TRBV5-6 and TRBJ2-5; D not resolved. The CDR3 has 13 amino acids. The germline V gene encodes CDR1 SGHDT and CDR2 YYEEEE. V was cut by 4 bases and J by 9 bases, with 16 bases left in between.

The V and J genes are TRBV25-1 and TRBJ1-2; 11 bases map to TRBD1. CDR3 length: 14 amino acids. From germline, CDR1 is MGHDK and CDR2 SYGVNS. J was trimmed by 8 bases and V by 4 bases; bases with no gene match: 6. CDR3 sequence (DNA): TGTGCCAGCAGTGTTACGGGACAGGGGGGAGGCTACACCTTC. This sequence encodes CASSVTGQGGGYTF.

The V call is TRBV7-9, the J call TRBJ2-3; 14 bases line up with TRBD2. CDR1 is SEHNR and CDR2 is FQNEAQ in the germline V gene (reference sequence). Germline trimming cut 1 base from V and 5 bases from J; bases unmatched to any gene: 5. CDR3 length: 17 residues. The CDR3 sequence: CASSLGHGLAGGDTQYF. CDR3 nucleotide sequence: TGTGCCAGCAGCTTAGGTCATGGACTAGCGGGAGGAGATACGCAGTATTTT.

The chain combines TRBV5-4 with TRBJ2-7; 9 bases agree with TRBD2. The CDR3 extends over 13 amino acids. Germline V gene lookup returns CDR1 SGHNT and CDR2 YYREEE (reference sequence). Trimming at V came to 1 base and at J to 11 bases, leaving 7 bases not matched to a gene. In nucleotides, the CDR3 is TGTGCCAGCAGCTTGAAAATAGCGGGGGAGGAGTACTTC. The encoded protein is CASSLKIAGEEYF.

V and J are TRBV7-2 and TRBJ2-7, with D hard to call. The ends were cut back, 1 base at V and 7 bases at J, with 8 bases in the middle. This CDR3 has 12 amino acids. Germline V gene data show CDR1 as SGHTA and CDR2 as FQGNSA. The CDR3 DNA is TGTGCCAGCAGCTTAGACACTGCGGAGCAGTACTTC. It codes for CASSLDTAEQYF.

This chain links TRBV29-1 with TRBJ2-7; tentative D call: TRBD2 (5 bases). V was pared by 3 bases and J by 1 base, with 13 bases between. The germline V gene encodes CDR1 SQVTM and CDR2 ANQGSEA. This CDR3 comprises 14 residues. The CDR3 reads CSVETGIPSYEQYF. The CDR3 DNA follows: TGCAGCGTTGAGACCGGGATCCCTTCCTACGAGCAGTACTTC.